This T cell receptor beta chain was identified in a study of control samples from healthy donors and cancer patients. Only in-frame clones appear in the TCRdb table, and some are missing; sequencing was by immunoSEQ multiplex PCR. This table holds about 52,000 clones, 90% to 95% found once. The CDR3 loop spans 14 amino acids. V lost 1 base, J lost 0 bases, and 5 bases lay in between. Germline V gives CDR1 MNHNS, CDR2 SASEGT. This clone appeared once. Sequenced material: blood. The V and J genes are TRBV6-1 and TRBJ2-3, with D unresolved. This clonotype was sampled from a man under 40 in good health. The CDR3 is CASSEGLSTDTQYF. The CDR3 nucleotides read TGTGCCAGCAGTGAAGGCCTCAGCACAGATACGCAGTATTTT.